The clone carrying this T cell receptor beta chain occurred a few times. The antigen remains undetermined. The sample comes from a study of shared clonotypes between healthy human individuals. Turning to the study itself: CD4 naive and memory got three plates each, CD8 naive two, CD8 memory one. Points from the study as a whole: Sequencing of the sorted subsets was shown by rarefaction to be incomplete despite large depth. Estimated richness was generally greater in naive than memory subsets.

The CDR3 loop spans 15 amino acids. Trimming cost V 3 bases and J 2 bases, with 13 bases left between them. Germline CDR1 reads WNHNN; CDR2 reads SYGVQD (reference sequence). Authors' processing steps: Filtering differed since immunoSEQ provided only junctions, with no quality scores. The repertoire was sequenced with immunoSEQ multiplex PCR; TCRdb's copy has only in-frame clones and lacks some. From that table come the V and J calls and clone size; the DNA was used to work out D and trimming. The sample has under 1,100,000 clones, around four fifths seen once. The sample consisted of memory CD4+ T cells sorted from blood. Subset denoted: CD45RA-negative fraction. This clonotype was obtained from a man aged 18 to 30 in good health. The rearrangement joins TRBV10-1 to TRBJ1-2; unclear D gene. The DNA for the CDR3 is TGCGCCAGCAGTGACCCCCCACAGATCAACTATGGCTACACCTTC. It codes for CASSDPPQINYGYTF.